This T cell receptor beta chain is from a study of post-analysis software for immune sequencing data (dated by TCRdb to 2014 to 2015). Regarding the research as a whole: Disease courses on record covered relapsing-remitting, secondary progressive and progressive-relapsing multiple sclerosis, though some patients had no subtype annotation. A subset of samples was prepared in parallel using single-end sample barcoding, then pooled and co-amplified after Illumina adapter ligation. The multiple sclerosis patient repertoires were compared with about a dozen previously published healthy control repertoires from donors aged about 6 to 28 years.

The library relied on PCR. The data were produced on an Illumina HiSeq 2500. To reduce PCR and sequencing biases, unique molecular identifiers were built into the TCR beta cDNA libraries. Approximately 500,000 cDNA molecules were obtained per 1 to 10 million input T cells, so each molecule approximated one T cell. The same protocol used for the earlier healthy control dataset was applied to prepare and sequence the patient libraries. Samples belonging to the same batch were prepared together, multiplexed and sequenced on a shared HiSeq lane. On the authors' methods: MIGEC handled the raw barcoded reads, throwing out single-read molecular identifier groups before consensus assembly and CDR3 extraction. VDJtools was used for post-analysis of the clonotype tables, with diversity normalized by down-sampling every dataset to the smallest sample size. In repertoire overlap clustering, CDR3 amino acid sequences, but not nucleotide sequences, were matched to correct batch-related cross-sample contamination. The raw public data were reprocessed by TCRdb itself: fastp quality trimming at Q25, MiXCR clonotype calling, in-frame beta chains only. Each record represents a unique CDR3 protein, reported with the most common genes and DNA among its rows. The V and J calls and clone size come from TCRdb's table, not from the authors' own analysis. This sample comprises a few hundred thousand distinct CDR3 sequences, approximately 46% of them detected only once. Around 10% of the sample belongs to the ten largest clones.

V is cut by 7 bases and J by 4 bases, and the space between the germline ends is 14 bases. Including the terminal cysteine and phenylalanine, the CDR3 comprises 13 residues. The kept DNA is CDR3 alone, 39 bases in frame from the first base. CDR1 is given as MNHNS and CDR2 as SASEGT, both from the germline V gene. To demonstrate the VDJtools post-analysis software, the study profiled TCR beta repertoires from the peripheral blood of about a dozen young patients with multiple sclerosis. The multiple sclerosis patients were children and adolescents between roughly 6 and 17 years of age. As to this clonotype: Its binding antigen is unknown. Within one base of it there is no much larger clone, and no base qualities were kept.

Broad study findings and their caveats: Strong co-clustering of samples prepared in the same batch was shown by direct clustering with F measure, prompting a batch-effect correction. A handful of TRBV segments, including TRBV5-6, TRBV5-1 and TRBV20-1, were significantly more frequent in patients than controls. The control group was slightly older than the multiple sclerosis patient group. Multiple sclerosis patients had significantly lower normalized Chao1 diversity than controls, a result that suggests substantial peripheral T-cell clonal expansion.

This receptor chain uses TRBV6-1 and TRBJ2-7; no D gene can be assigned with confidence. The material sequenced was blood. This receptor was identified in a girl between 10 and 17 years old with multiple sclerosis. The DNA reads TGTGCCAGCACCGTCCTCTCGAAGTACGAGCAGTACTTC. Its product reads: CASTVLSKYEQYF.